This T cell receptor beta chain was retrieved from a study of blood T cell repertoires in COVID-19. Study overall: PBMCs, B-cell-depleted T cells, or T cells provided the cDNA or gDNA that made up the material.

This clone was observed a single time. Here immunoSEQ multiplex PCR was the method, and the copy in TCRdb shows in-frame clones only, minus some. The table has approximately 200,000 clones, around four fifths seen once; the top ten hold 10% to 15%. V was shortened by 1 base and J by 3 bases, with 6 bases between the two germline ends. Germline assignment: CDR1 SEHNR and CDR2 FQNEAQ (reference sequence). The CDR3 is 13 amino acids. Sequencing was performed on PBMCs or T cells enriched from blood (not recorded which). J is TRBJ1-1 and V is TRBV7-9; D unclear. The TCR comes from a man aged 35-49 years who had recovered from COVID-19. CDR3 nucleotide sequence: TGTGCCAGCAGCTTAGGTATCTACACTGAAGCTTTCTTT. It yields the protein CASSLGIYTEAFF.